This TCR beta chain was sequenced in a study of cytomegalovirus exposure and HLA in healthy donors. Study as a whole: The approximately 120 validation repertoires, a later analysis reported, used the same platform as the approximately 670 first-cohort repertoires. Study outcomes and limitations: Reports indicated that the classifier achieved high specificity and sensitivity in diagnosing cytomegalovirus status. Listed as cytomegalovirus-associated were 170 or so TCR beta chains.

A word on this clone: What it recognizes is unknown.

Clones were read by immunoSEQ multiplex PCR, and TCRdb kept only the in-frame ones, dropping some. The sample lists a few hundred thousand clones, approximately 86% seen once, with about 1% in the top ten. The V end was cut by 1 base, the J end by 0 bases, with 7 bases between. Germline V gene lookup returns CDR1 MGHRA and CDR2 YSYEKL. This CDR3 comprises 15 residues. The sequenced sample was PBMCs. This sequence originates from a woman under 30 in good health and CMV-seronegative. The chain uses TRBV4-1 and TRBJ1-3, with D possibly TRBD1 on 6 matching bases. CDR3 DNA: TGCGCCAGCAGCCAAGGGACAGACTCTGGAAACACCATATATTTT. This sequence encodes CASSQGTDSGNTIYF.